This T cell receptor (beta chain) was captured by sequencing in a study of CD8 T cells in acute hepatitis C reinfection. This sample's time point: naive CD8 control sorted from an acute-time-point sample. Sequenced by immunoSEQ multiplex PCR; TCRdb stores in-frame clones only, minus some. The table includes 30,000 to 45,000 clones, 80% to 90% detected once. Trimming cost V 5 bases and J 6 bases, with 18 bases left between them. Germline CDR1 SGHRS, CDR2 YFSETQ. The CDR3 has 14 residues. The rearrangement uses TRBV5-1 and TRBJ2-7; tentatively, D is TRBD2 (7 bases). The TCR sequence derives from a young woman who spontaneously cleared hepatitis C infection. The source material was naive CD8+ T cells from PBMCs. CDR3 nucleotide sequence: TGCGCCAGCAGGGGAGGGGGTCGCAGCTTCGAGCAGTACTTC. Translation: CASRGGGRSFEQYF.